Shown below are 22 T cell receptor beta chains from a single sample sequenced in a study of cytomegalovirus exposure and HLA in healthy donors. The PCR was carried out with 60 Vbeta primers and 13 Jbeta primers. Profiled with immunoSEQ multiplex PCR; TCRdb holds only in-frame clones, not every one. The sample contains 150,000 or so clones, 85% of which appear only once. Sequencing was carried out using PBMCs. The source of these receptors is a woman between 18 and 30 years old in good health and CMV-seronegative.

This chain uses TRBV29-1 with TRBJ1-2; D is unclear. Between the trimmed V and J ends, which lost 3 bases and 8 bases, there was a span of 13 bases. The germline CDR1 and CDR2 sequences are SQVTM and ANQGSEA. CDR3 length equals 12 residues. The CDR3 DNA is TGCAGCGTTGAGGAAGCGCCCCGCGGCTACACCTTC. It is translated as CSVEEAPRGYTF.

The chain couples TRBV7-2 to TRBJ2-2; no clear D. This CDR3 is built from 12 residues. Deletions cut 5 bases from V and 5 bases from J, with 6 bases between. The germline CDR1 and CDR2 sequences are SGHTA and FQGNSA. Here the CDR3 DNA reads TGTGCCAGCAGCAGAGGAACCGGGGAGCTGTTTTTT. Translating it yields CASSRGTGELFF. The whole variable domain, remainder taken from reference TRBV7-2 and TRBJ2-2, is GAGVSQSPSNKVTEKGKDVELRCDPISGHTALYWYRQSLGQGLEFLIYFQGNSAPDKSGLPSDRFSAERTGGSVSTLTIQRTQQEDSAVYLCASSRGTGELFFGEGSRLTVL.

V usage is TRBV9 and J usage is TRBJ2-5; D might be TRBD2 (6 bases). This CDR3 is 14 amino acids long. Looked up from germline, CDR1 is SGDLS and CDR2 is YYNGEE. Trimming shortened V by 3 bases and J by 1 base, and 10 bases separated the two germline ends. DNA of the CDR3: TGTGCCAGCAGCGGGGGACTTCCCCAAGAGACCCAGTACTTC. Translated, it gives CASSGGLPQETQYF.

This clone was detected once. The rearrangement links TRBV6-5 to TRBJ1-5; TRBD1 aligns across 9 bases. Germline lookup yields CDR1 MNHEY and CDR2 SVGAGI. V gave up 4 bases and J gave up 6 bases; unmatched junction bases: 4. The CDR3 has 14 amino acids. The CDR3 loop reads CASSWDRAGQPQHF. The CDR3 DNA is TGTGCCAGCAGTTGGGACAGGGCGGGTCAGCCCCAGCATTTT.

V usage is TRBV4-1 and J usage is TRBJ2-5; 12 bases are a match to TRBD2. The CDR3 totals 16 residues. With V trimmed by 0 bases and J by 4 bases, 3 bases remained unmatched. The germline V gene encodes CDR1 MGHRA and CDR2 YSYEKL. The CDR3 coding sequence is TGCGCCAGCAGCCAAGATTTGACTAGCGGGAGAGAGACCCAGTACTTC. This codes for CASSQDLTSGRETQYF.

This chain connects TRBV29-1 to TRBJ2-3, with 8 bases that match TRBD2. Germline values: CDR1 SQVTM, CDR2 ANQGSEA. This CDR3 spans 16 amino acids. The ends lost 6 bases at V and 0 bases at J; junction bases unmatched: 11. The DNA of the CDR3 is TGCAGCGTCGGTACGGCGGGAGGTGTAAGCACAGATACGCAGTATTTT. Its protein is CSVGTAGGVSTDTQYF.

DNA for the CDR3: TGTGCCAGCTCCCCCAGGGCGGGACGCTCAGATACGCAGTATTTT. Its protein is CASSPRAGRSDTQYF. The chain recombines TRBV18 with TRBJ2-3; D possibly corresponds to TRBD2 (6 bases). The CDR3 has 15 residues. CDR1 is KGHSH, CDR2 LQKENI, per germline. V was clipped by 6 bases and J by 4 bases, with 17 bases between them.

CDR3 bases: TGTGCCAGCTCACCTCGGACTGCGGGCACAGATACGCAGTATTTT. Its translation: CASSPRTAGTDTQYF. The V and J genes are TRBV18 and TRBJ2-3, with TRBD2 as a possible D gene (5 bases). Deletions cut 3 bases from V and 1 base from J, with 11 bases between. The CDR3 length is 15 residues. Germline assignment: CDR1 KGHSH and CDR2 LQKENI.

The CDR3: CATGTGDGYTF. CDR3 bases: TGTGCCACCGGGACAGGGGATGGCTACACCTTC. The rearrangement uses TRBV10-3 and TRBJ1-2, with 10 bases identical to TRBD1. Germline CDR1 is ENHRY and CDR2 is SYGVKD. V shed 10 bases, J shed 6 bases, and the junction held 2 bases outside the gene matches. The CDR3 has 11 residues.

The chain carries TRBV7-6 and TRBJ2-7; TRBD2 matches 8 bases. The germline V gene encodes CDR1 SGHVS and CDR2 FNYEAQ. J lost 2 bases, V lost 5 bases, and 8 bases had no gene match. This CDR3 contains 15 residues. The CDR3 reads CASSVEASGPYEQYF. The DNA for the CDR3 is TGTGCCAGCAGCGTCGAGGCTAGCGGGCCCTACGAGCAGTACTTC. Full variable domain (missing parts from reference TRBV7-6 and TRBJ2-7): GAGVSQSPRYKVTKRGQDVALRCDPISGHVSLYWYRQALGQGPEFLTYFNYEAQQDKSGLPNDRFSAERPEGSISTLTIQRTEQRDSAMYRCASSVEASGPYEQYFGPGTRLTVT.

This clone was observed a handful of times. The chain employs TRBV10-2 and TRBJ2-1; 9 positions match TRBD2. The germline gives CDR1 WSHSY, CDR2 SAAADI. With V trimmed by 2 bases and J by 9 bases, 11 bases remained unmatched. The length of the CDR3 is 16 residues. The CDR3 spells CASSEAAGGHPREQFF. The CDR3 DNA reads TGCGCCAGCAGTGAGGCGGCGGGGGGGCACCCCCGTGAGCAGTTCTTC.

The chain carries TRBV6-5 and TRBJ1-6; 8 bases align to TRBD1. Germline lookup yields CDR1 MNHEY and CDR2 SVGAGI. The ends lost 3 bases at V and 10 bases at J; junction bases unmatched: 11. CDR3 length: 16 amino acids. In DNA form, the CDR3 reads TGTGCCAGCAGTTATTACCCAGGGGGCTCGGGGTCACCCCTCCACTTT. It encodes CASSYYPGGSGSPLHF.

J is TRBJ2-1 and V is TRBV10-3; 9 bases match TRBD1. Germline V gene sequence: CDR1 ENHRY, CDR2 SYGVKD. The CDR3 spans 18 residues. With 0 bases clipped from V and 8 bases from J, the junction kept 14 bases outside the gene matches. In DNA, the CDR3 is TGTGCCATCAGTGAGTCTGTGTCGGGACAGGGTTGGGTGTATGAGCAGTTCTTC. Encoded protein: CAISESVSGQGWVYEQFF.

This clone was counted a single time. The chain employs TRBV10-3 and TRBJ2-7, with a tentative D call TRBD1 (6 bases). CDR1 is ENHRY and CDR2 is SYGVKD in the germline V gene. V lost 3 bases and J 3 bases, leaving 6 bases between the germline ends. The CDR3 has 12 amino acids. CDR3 residues: CAISEQGYEQYF. CDR3 coding DNA: TGTGCCATCAGTGAACAGGGCTACGAGCAGTACTTC.

The chain joins TRBV28 to TRBJ1-5, with 7 bases matching TRBD1. Germline CDR1 MDHEN, CDR2 SYDVKM. The CDR3 is 16 amino acids. The J segment lost 0 bases and the V segment lost 3 bases, leaving 5 bases of the junction unmatched. The CDR3 spells CASSLPGQNSNQPQHF. CDR3 DNA: TGTGCCAGCAGTTTGCCGGGACAGAATAGCAATCAGCCCCAGCATTTT.

This clone has only one observation. The J gene is TRBJ2-3, the V gene TRBV27; a weak D match, TRBD2 (6 bases). CDR1 and CDR2 from the germline V gene are MNHEY and SMNVEV (reference sequence). This CDR3 has 15 amino acids. V lost 4 bases and J 2 bases, leaving 13 bases between the germline ends. This chain's CDR3 is CASSSLGGDTDTQYF. In DNA form, the CDR3 reads TGTGCCAGCAGTTCCCTGGGCGGGGACACAGATACGCAGTATTTT.

The chain employs TRBV2 and TRBJ2-1, with 12 bases identical to TRBD2. J gave up 9 bases and V 4 bases, and 7 bases lay outside the gene matches. CDR1 and CDR2 (germline): SNHLY, FYNNEI. The CDR3 covers 15 residues. DNA of the CDR3: TGTGCCAGCAGTGTCCTAGCGGGGGGGCCGGGTGAGCAGTTCTTC. It encodes CASSVLAGGPGEQFF.

This clone was seen just once. The chain recombines TRBV27 with TRBJ2-3, with D unclear. The CDR3 is 12 amino acids. CDR1 and CDR2 from the germline V gene are MNHEY and SMNVEV (reference sequence). The V and J ends lost 4 bases and 4 bases respectively, with 6 bases between them. The DNA of the CDR3 is TGTGCCAGCAGTTCCGTGTCAGATACGCAGTATTTT. Amino acids: CASSSVSDTQYF.

This clone was counted once. The CDR3 loop reads CSGGRPGSEQFF. Written as DNA, the CDR3 is TGCAGCGGCGGGAGGCCAGGGAGTGAGCAGTTCTTC. The chain recombines TRBV29-1 with TRBJ2-1, with 8 bases that match TRBD2. This CDR3 region has 12 residues. V dropped 7 bases and J dropped 9; count of bases not matched to a gene: 8. Germline CDR1 and CDR2: SQVTM and ANQGSEA.

This clone has a single count. J is TRBJ2-6 and V is TRBV6-4, with a possible D match to TRBD1 (6 bases). The ends were cut back, 5 bases at V and 2 bases at J, with 10 bases in the middle. The CDR3 extends over 15 amino acids. Germline loops: CDR1 MRHNA, CDR2 SNTAGT. The CDR3 spells CASSLTGTGANVLTF. As DNA, the CDR3 is TGTGCCAGCAGTCTCACAGGGACTGGGGCCAACGTCCTGACTTTC.

The rearrangement joins TRBV5-4 to TRBJ2-7; D perhaps matches TRBD1 (5 bases). CDR1 SGHNT and CDR2 YYREEE come from the germline V gene (reference sequence). CDR3 length equals 14 residues. V lost 1 base and J lost 4, with 12 bases in between. CDR3 sequence reads: CASSLPGNQYEQYF. DNA for the CDR3: TGTGCCAGCAGCTTGCCAGGGAACCAATACGAGCAGTACTTC.

This rearrangement joins TRBV7-2 to TRBJ2-7, with TRBD1 matching 7 bases. V lost 1 base and J lost 3; bases outside the gene matches: 3. The length of the CDR3 is 14 residues. Looked up from germline, CDR1 is SGHTA and CDR2 is FQGNSA. CDR3 residues: CASSLGQGVYEQYF. The CDR3 DNA is TGTGCCAGCAGCTTAGGACAGGGTGTCTACGAGCAGTACTTC.